This T cell receptor beta chain comes out of a study of blood T cell repertoires in COVID-19. V gave up 3 bases and J gave up 2 bases; unmatched junction bases: 3. This CDR3 is built from 15 residues. Germline CDR1 and CDR2: LNHDA and SQIVND (reference sequence). Repertoires were generated with immunoSEQ multiplex PCR, while TCRdb's copy carries only in-frame clones and drops some. Of 280,000 or so clones detected, 70% to 90% appear once; the ten largest clones hold roughly 2.2%. Sequencing was carried out using PBMCs or T cells enriched from blood (not recorded which). The clonotype was recovered from a young man who had recovered from COVID-19. The chain combines TRBV19 with TRBJ2-3; 9 nucleotides line up with TRBD1. In DNA form, the CDR3 reads TGTGCCAGTAGTATTGGACAGGGGTACACAGATACGCAGTATTTT. Translated: CASSIGQGYTDTQYF.